The clone carrying this TCR beta chain was seen repeatedly, ten times or more. Its specificity is not known. These data originate in a study of lung T cells in sarcoidosis with Löfgren's syndrome. General study points: Multiple Löfgren's syndrome patients reportedly shared TRAV12-1 and TRBV2 CDR3 motifs, suggesting public CD4+ TCRs.

Using its own MiXCR run on the reads, TCRdb lists one record per CDR3 protein. Here the sample spans approximately 19,000 distinct CDR3 sequences, about 20% being singletons. The trim removed 8 bases at V and 5 bases at J, leaving 5 bases unmatched. The CDR3 has 13 amino acids. Per the germline V gene, CDR1 is SNHLY and CDR2 is FYNNEI. The rearrangement uses TRBV2 and TRBJ2-5; 10 bases agree with TRBD2. The sequence derives from a human donor with sarcoidosis (Löfgren's syndrome or another form), or a control subject (not recorded which). The sequencing sample was made of CD4+ T cells from PBMCs. The CDR3 DNA reads as TGTGCCAGCTGGACTAGCGGATTTGAGACCCAGTACTTC. This gives the protein CASWTSGFETQYF. Complete variable domain (other parts from reference TRBV2 and TRBJ2-5): EPEVTQTPSHQVTQMGQEVILRCVPISNHLYFYWYRQILGQKVEFLVSFYNNEISEKSEIFDDQFSVERPDGSNFTLKIRSTKLEDSAMYFCASWTSGFETQYFGPGTRLLVL.